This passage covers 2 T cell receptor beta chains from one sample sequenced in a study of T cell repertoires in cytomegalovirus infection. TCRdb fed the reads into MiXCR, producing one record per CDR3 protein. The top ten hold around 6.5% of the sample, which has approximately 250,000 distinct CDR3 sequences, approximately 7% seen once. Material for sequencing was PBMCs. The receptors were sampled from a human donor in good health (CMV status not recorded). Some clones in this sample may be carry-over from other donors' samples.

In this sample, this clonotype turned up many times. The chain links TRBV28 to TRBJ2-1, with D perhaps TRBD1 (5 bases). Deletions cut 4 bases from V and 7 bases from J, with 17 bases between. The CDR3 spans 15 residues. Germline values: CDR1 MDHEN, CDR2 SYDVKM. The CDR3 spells CASSWGQFNVNEQFF. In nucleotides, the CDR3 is TGTGCCAGCAGTTGGGGCCAGTTTAACGTAAATGAGCAGTTCTTC.

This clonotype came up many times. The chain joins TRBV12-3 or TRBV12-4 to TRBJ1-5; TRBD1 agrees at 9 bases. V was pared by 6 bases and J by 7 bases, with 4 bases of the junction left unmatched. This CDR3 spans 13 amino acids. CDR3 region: CASRKDRGQPQHF. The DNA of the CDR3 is TGTGCCAGCAGGAAGGACAGGGGCCAGCCCCAGCATTTT.